The present TCR beta chain was sequenced within a study of identical twins (TCRdb year 2016). Some background on the complete study: To test whether fetal clonotypes persist, the study used deep sequencing on TCR alpha and beta repertoires from monozygotic twins, unrelated adults of various ages, and cord blood. Replicate twin experiments were performed at different times using different library preparation protocols to rule out contamination. What the authors observed across the whole study: Because the same donors could not be followed over many years, the conclusions relied on cross-sectional statistical analysis. Zero-insertion analyses could be partly confounded by invariant T cells such as MAIT and iNKT, though diverse VJ usage argued against such confounding for most clonotypes. In monozygotic twins, recombination models systematically underestimated out-of-frame TCR alpha sharing, but the models matched the sharing seen between unrelated individuals. The excess sharing between twins in beta out-of-frame sequences was weaker because fewer shared sequences reduced the signal-to-noise ratio. Compared with coincidental sharing between unrelated individuals, out-of-frame TCR alpha sequences shared between twins showed an excess of sequences with low generation probability. Abundant cord blood beta clonotypes had fewer insertions, young adult naive repertoires showed a similar but weaker trend, and memory repertoires showed no such trend.

The germline V gene (reference sequence) provides CDR1 SGHKS and CDR2 YYEKEE. Here V drops 4 bases and J drops 0 bases, and the junction holds 8 bases not matched to any gene. The CDR3 spans 16 residues, from the cysteine through the phenylalanine. CDR3 DNA is the only sequence kept; it has 48 bases, read in frame from the first base. In its sample, this clonotype was seen a few times. The antigen this receptor binds is unknown. The sample holds no much larger clone one base away, and base qualities are not on file. Every donor in the study was a healthy Caucasian. Three pairs of female monozygotic twins, all aged about 18 to 30 years, made up the twin cohort. CD4+ and CD8+ T cell populations were isolated with positive isolation kits from Invitrogen. Libraries were built with 5' RACE. The sequencer listed for this sample is Illumina HiSeq 2000. A universal primer binding site was added through template switching, and the final cDNA carried a unique molecular identifier so that TCR cDNA molecules could be counted accurately. First-strand cDNA for TCR alpha and beta chains was synthesized from specific primers in the conserved constant-segment region. To control for contamination, each cDNA library was double barcoded with a SMART-Mk sample barcode plus Illumina barcodes. Two successive PCR steps introduced TruSeq adapter sequences along with Illumina sample barcodes. Sequencing of the TCR alpha and beta cDNA libraries was done on the Illumina HiSeq platform using custom primers. The authors' pipeline ran thus. Raw reads were processed with MiGEC to extract unique molecular identifiers, and MiXCR was used to determine CDR3 positions. Recombination models were inferred per individual with the repgenHMM and IGoR tools using an EM algorithm. Shared clonotypes were analyzed with the tcR package in R, and sharing was normalized by the product of cloneset sizes. To study raw recombination free of thymic and clonal selection effects, out-of-frame nonproductive sequences were analyzed. In TCRdb, the public reads were trimmed at Q25 with fastp and aligned with MiXCR, with productive beta chains retained. Here each entry gathers all rows of one CDR3 protein and keeps the most common genes and DNA. The V and J calls follow TCRdb's processing rather than the paper's. A total of 500,000 to 650,000 distinct CDR3 sequences appear in this sample, 20% to 25% of them only once. The top ten hold approximately 0.52% of the sample.

This sample was also put to use in a study of yellow fever vaccine responses in identical twins. Reported in the second study: According to the authors, in identical twins the way T cells responded to vaccination appeared partly convergent and partly personalized. Focusing on identical twins, the study followed the T cell clones that responded to the vaccine, and did so with precision.

This TCR derives from a woman in her late teens or twenties in good health. Source material: CD4+ T cells sorted from blood. The sequence joins TRBV5-5 to TRBJ2-3; 7 central bases correspond to TRBD2. The CDR3 loop reads CASSGQTSVSTDTQYF. The DNA sequence is TGTGCCAGCAGCGGCCAAACTAGCGTAAGCACAGATACGCAGTATTTT.